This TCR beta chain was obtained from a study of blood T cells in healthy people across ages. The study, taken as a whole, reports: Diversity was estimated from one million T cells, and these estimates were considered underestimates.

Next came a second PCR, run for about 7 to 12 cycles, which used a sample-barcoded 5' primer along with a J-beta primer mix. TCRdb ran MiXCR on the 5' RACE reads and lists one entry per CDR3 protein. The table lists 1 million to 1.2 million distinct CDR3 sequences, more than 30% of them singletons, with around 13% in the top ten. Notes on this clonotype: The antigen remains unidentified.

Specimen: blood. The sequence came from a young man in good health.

The CDR3 sequence: CASTLLGEQYF. Written as DNA, the CDR3 is TGTGCCAGCACCTTGTTGGGGGAGCAGTACTTC. V usage is TRBV12-3 or TRBV12-4 and J usage is TRBJ2-7, with D unclear. V lost 7 bases and J 7 bases, leaving 11 bases between the germline ends. There are 11 residues in the CDR3.